The clone carrying this T cell receptor (beta chain) was observed a handful of times. The antigen is unknown. TCRdb re-called the PCR reads through MiXCR, storing one row per CDR3 protein. The sample consists of some 320,000 distinct CDR3 sequences, 20% to 25% of them appearing once. These data originate in a study of molecular identifiers for immune sequencing clone quantification. Findings and caveats of the study: Clones above 20 RNA copies contained over 97% of effector molecules and under 1% of naive molecules.

The V gene lost 3 bases and the J gene lost 0 bases, with 12 bases spanning the gap. Germline V gene sequence: CDR1 LGHNA, CDR2 YSLEER. The CDR3 runs to 15 residues. This chain connects TRBV4-3 to TRBJ2-7, with a tentative D call TRBD2 (6 bases). The sample taken for sequencing was naive CD8+ T cells from blood, with Jurkat cell RNA spiked in. This sample's subset: FACS-sorted CD8+CD4-CCR7+CD45RA+ naive T cells. The clonotype comes from a human donor in good health. Some libraries in this study had Jurkat cell RNA spiked in. This CDR3 is CASSHLRGTSYEQYF. CDR3 sequence (DNA): TGCGCCAGCAGCCACCTTCGGGGGACCTCCTACGAGCAGTACTTC.